Described below is a single TCR beta chain sequence and its context. What it recognizes is unknown. Expressed TCRB transcripts were sequenced, since all the RNA that had been isolated was reverse transcribed. Assay used: immunoSEQ multiplex PCR; TCRdb lists only in-frame clones, some missing. Of about 150,000 clones detected, roughly 10% appear once; the ten largest clones hold approximately 1.3%. The data are from a study of beta chain features in type 1 diabetes. Points from the study as a whole: More deletions and fewer insertions at VDJ junctions were found in patients with type 1 diabetes.

The receptor was isolated from a man aged 18 to 30 in good health. The sequenced sample was naive CD4+ T cells from blood.

The CDR3 DNA reads TGTGCCAGCAGCGCTGTAGTAGGGGGCACTGAAGCTTTCTTT. Amino acid sequence: CASSAVVGGTEAFF. The V gene is TRBV9, the J gene TRBJ1-1; TRBD1 might be the D (6 bases). CDR3 size: 14 residues. Trimming pared 3 bases from V and 4 bases from J, leaving 13 bases between. Germline CDR1 SGDLS, CDR2 YYNGEE.